The rows below give T cell receptor beta chains drawn from one sample of a study of OX40 agonist ivuxolimab in advanced cancers. The data were produced by immunoSEQ multiplex PCR, yet TCRdb's version contains in-frame clones alone and is incomplete. The repertoire holds about 100,000 clones, with about 91% as singletons. The sample consisted of CD4+ or CD8+ T cells sorted from blood, taken in a trial of the OX40 agonist ivuxolimab. The receptors were sampled from an adult with an advanced solid tumor such as melanoma, head and neck, liver or kidney cancer. Both conserved end residues are part of each CDR3. The order of the fields is D gene, J gene, V gene, clone size, CDR3 protein, CDR3 DNA. The D gene is left open where the match is weak. Clone size appears in some rows only: once, few, many, or a class for an expanded clone.

>-|TRBJ2-3|TRBV4-2|once
CASSQDFTVGTDTQYF
TGTGCCAGCAGCCAAGATTTTACCGTAGGCACAGATACGCAGTATTTT
>-|TRBJ1-5|TRBV19|-
CASSSEGFGNQPQHF
TGTGCCAGTAGTTCGGAGGGGTTCGGCAATCAGCCCCAGCATTTT
>-|TRBJ1-2|TRBV11-2|-
CASSLDLVGGNYGYTF
TGTGCCAGCAGCTTAGATCTCGTCGGGGGTAACTATGGCTACACCTTC
>TRBD1|TRBJ2-7|TRBV4-1|-
CASSRRQGDSYEQYF
TGCGCCAGCAGCCGCCGACAGGGGGACTCCTACGAGCAGTACTTC
>TRBD1|TRBJ2-2|TRBV5-1|once
CAGRQGAGTGELFF
TGCGCCGGGAGACAGGGGGCAGGGACCGGGGAGCTGTTTTTT
>-|TRBJ2-5|TRBV7-9|-
CATQSVGGRETQYF
TGTGCCACCCAGTCTGTAGGGGGGAGAGAGACCCAGTACTTC
>-|TRBJ1-1|TRBV11-1|-
CASSLGRSTEAFF
TGTGCCAGCAGCTTAGGGCGATCTACAGAAGCTTTCTTT
>-|TRBJ1-5|TRBV27|once
CASSFQGNQPQHF
TGTGCCAGCAGTTTCCAGGGGAATCAGCCCCAGCATTTT
>-|TRBJ1-2|TRBV5-1|-
CASSLEPDYGYTF
TGCGCCAGCAGCTTGGAACCGGATTATGGCTACACCTTC
>TRBD1|TRBJ1-4|TRBV5-1|-
CASSPLGGTGGSGGEKLFF
TGCGCCAGCAGCCCCTTAGGTGGGACAGGGGGGTCAGGAGGTGAAAAACTGTTTTTT
>-|TRBJ2-4|TRBV19|-
CASSPAWRGVSKNIQYF
TGTGCCAGTAGTCCGGCCTGGAGGGGTGTTTCCAAAAACATTCAGTACTTC
>-|TRBJ1-3|TRBV2|-
CASRQWQSGNTIYF
TGTGCCAGCAGGCAGTGGCAGTCTGGAAACACCATATATTTT
>TRBD2|TRBJ2-1|TRBV5-6|-
CASSFSLAATYNEQFF
TGTGCCAGCAGCTTTTCACTAGCGGCCACCTACAATGAGCAGTTCTTC
>-|TRBJ2-3|TRBV19|-
CASSIGGLVDTQYF
TGTGCCAGTAGTATCGGGGGCTTGGTGGATACGCAGTATTTT
>-|TRBJ2-3|TRBV27|-
CASSRWSGPSTDTQYF
TGTGCCAGCTCCCGTTGGTCTGGGCCTAGCACAGATACGCAGTATTTT
>TRBD2|TRBJ2-3|TRBV19|-
CASSIASGFSDTQYF
TGTGCCAGTAGTATAGCTAGCGGGTTTTCAGATACGCAGTATTTT
>TRBD2|TRBJ2-1|TRBV4-1|-
CASSQVLAGGREQFF
TGCGCCAGCAGCCAAGTACTAGCGGGAGGAAGAGAGCAGTTCTTC
>-|TRBJ2-5|TRBV5-6|-
CASSPGRRETQYF
TGTGCCAGCAGCCCGGGAAGGCGGGAGACCCAGTACTTC
>TRBD2|TRBJ2-7|TRBV27|-
CASSYLAGTGYEQYF
TGTGCCAGCAGTTACCTAGCGGGAACTGGATACGAGCAGTACTTC
>-|TRBJ1-5|TRBV19|-
CASSIGGGSNQPQHF
TGTGCCAGTAGTATCGGCGGAGGGAGCAATCAGCCCCAGCATTTT
>TRBD1|TRBJ2-7|TRBV18|-
CASSPRQGVSEQYF
TGTGCCAGCTCGCCCCGACAGGGGGTGAGCGAGCAGTACTTC
>-|TRBJ1-4|TRBV2|-
CASSVAQPNEKLFF
TGTGCCAGCAGTGTGGCCCAGCCTAATGAAAAACTGTTTTTT
>-|TRBJ1-1|TRBV7-9|-
CASSLVAGVNTEAFF
TGTGCCAGCAGCTTAGTGGCAGGGGTTAACACTGAAGCTTTCTTT
>-|TRBJ2-3|TRBV19|-
CASSIGYGGGTDTQYF
TGTGCCAGTAGTATTGGGTACGGCGGGGGCACAGATACGCAGTATTTT
>TRBD1|TRBJ2-2|TRBV6-1|once
CASSEDRGFSIGELFF
TGTGCCAGCAGTGAAGACAGGGGGTTTAGTATCGGGGAGCTGTTTTTT